A single sample is the source of the 9 T cell receptor beta chains below, sequenced in a study of response to subunit inactivated influenza vaccine. TCRdb independently ran MiXCR on the RT-PCR reads; one entry per CDR3 protein. The sample comprises around 790,000 distinct CDR3 sequences, 21% of which are singletons, and more than 8.5% rests with the top ten. This material consisted of PBMCs from blood, taken around 5 days after vaccination. The receptor source for this set is a man aged 45 to 65 who received an inactivated influenza vaccine.

There are many counts of this clonotype. The chain employs TRBV6-5 and TRBJ2-5; no firm D call. This CDR3 is 11 amino acids long. Trimming stripped 2 bases from V and 5 bases from J, with 3 bases between. CDR1 MNHEY and CDR2 SVGAGI come from the germline V gene. The CDR3 sequence: CASSYDETQYF. In DNA form, the CDR3 reads TGTGCCAGCAGTTACGACGAGACCCAGTACTTC.

This clonotype was counted a few times. V is TRBV10-3 and J is TRBJ2-7; 9 bases are a match to TRBD2. Germline V gene sequence: CDR1 ENHRY, CDR2 SYGVKD. CDR3 length: 13 amino acids. V was pared by 6 bases and J by 5 bases, with 5 bases of the junction left unmatched. The CDR3 reads CAIRAGGPNEQYF. For the CDR3, the DNA is TGTGCCATCAGGGCGGGAGGGCCTAACGAGCAGTACTTC.

This chain joins TRBV20-1 and TRBJ2-3; TRBD2 is a possible D gene (5 bases). CDR1 DFQATT and CDR2 SNEGSKA come from the germline V gene (reference sequence). CDR3 length: 15 amino acids. The germline V and J ends were trimmed by 6 bases and 2 bases, with 18 bases remaining between them. The DNA of the CDR3 is TGCAGTGCCCCCCTCGTCCAGCGGTACACAGATACGCAGTATTTT. Protein product: CSAPLVQRYTDTQYF.

This rearrangement joins TRBV3-1 to TRBJ2-3, with 10 bases identical to TRBD1. CDR3 length: 18 residues. Germline lookup yields CDR1 LGHDT and CDR2 YNNKEL (reference sequence). After removal of 7 bases from V and 2 bases from J, the junction contained 15 bases not matched to a gene. CDR3 sequence reads: CASISRDRGYTPTDTQYF. In DNA form, the CDR3 reads TGTGCCAGCATATCTCGGGACAGGGGATATACCCCCACAGATACGCAGTATTTT.

This clonotype was observed a handful of times. The V gene is TRBV20-1, the J gene TRBJ2-1; 11 bases fit TRBD1. The ends lost 4 bases at V and 3 bases at J; junction bases unmatched: 2. Germline V gene sequence: CDR1 DFQATT, CDR2 SNEGSKA (reference sequence). CDR3 length: 14 amino acids. CDR3 DNA: TGCAGTGCTACCGGGACAGGGGGCTACAATGAGCAGTTCTTC. Amino acids: CSATGTGGYNEQFF.

The J gene is TRBJ2-5, the V gene TRBV5-4; weak D call: TRBD1 (6 bases). Trimming took off 0 bases at V and 5 bases at J, with 14 bases between the two ends. Germline V gene data show CDR1 as SGHNT and CDR2 as YYREEE (reference sequence). The CDR3 loop spans 15 amino acids. CDR3 protein: CASSLAQGVQETQYF. The CDR3 bases are TGTGCCAGCAGCTTGGCACAGGGAGTACAGGAGACCCAGTACTTC.

The genes are TRBV10-3 and TRBJ2-5, with TRBD1 matching 8 bases. CDR3 length: 14 residues. With 6 bases clipped from V and 2 bases from J, the junction kept 5 bases outside the gene matches. Germline V gene data show CDR1 as ENHRY and CDR2 as SYGVKD. The CDR3 bases are TGTGCCATCAGGACAGGGGTCCAACAAGAGACCCAGTACTTC. Protein sequence: CAIRTGVQQETQYF.

This clonotype was detected many times. The V gene is TRBV20-1, the J gene TRBJ1-5; possibly TRBD1 for D (5 bases). V was shortened by 3 bases and J by 4 bases, with 7 bases between the two germline ends. The CDR3 extends over 12 amino acids. Germline V gives CDR1 DFQATT, CDR2 SNEGSKA (reference sequence). CDR3 DNA: TGCAGTGCTAGGCAGGGTAATCAGCCCCAGCATTTT. Amino acid sequence: CSARQGNQPQHF.

Ten or more counts support this clonotype. In nucleotides, the CDR3 is TGCAGTGCTAGGGCGAGCGGGAGGGCCAATACCGGGGAGCTGTTTTTT. It translates to CSARASGRANTGELFF. The chain employs TRBV20-1 and TRBJ2-2, with 10 bases identical to TRBD2. CDR1 DFQATT and CDR2 SNEGSKA come from the germline V gene (reference sequence). The CDR3 sequence is 16 residues long. V lost 3 bases to trimming and J lost 5 bases; unmatched junction nucleotides: 9.